Listed here are 24 T cell receptor beta chains from one sample, sequenced in a study of Graves' ophthalmopathy and Graves' hyperthyroidism. Scientists amplified the TCR beta CDR3 regions from RNA transcripts. HTBI primers were employed in first-round RT-PCR, then a second-round multiplex PCR followed. TCRdb re-derived calls from the multiplex PCR reads in MiXCR, one entry per CDR3 protein. The sample consists of about 640,000 distinct CDR3 sequences, over 40% of them appearing once. Input material: peripheral blood. The receptors derive from an adult man with Graves' ophthalmopathy.

This clonotype was seen repeatedly, ten times or more. V gene TRBV11-3 combines with J gene TRBJ2-2; D may be TRBD1 (6 bases). The CDR3 runs to 13 residues. Trimming left V 5 bases short and J 6 bases short, with 10 bases between. Germline CDR1 SGHNT, CDR2 YENEEA. The CDR3 nucleotides read TGTGCCAGCAGCCAGGGGAGCCCCGGGGAGCTGTTTTTT. This sequence encodes CASSQGSPGELFF.

This clonotype was recorded a few times. The chain has TRBV19 and TRBJ1-1; D remains ambiguous. V was cut by 10 bases and J by 6 bases, with 21 bases left in between. Germline V gives CDR1 LNHDA, CDR2 SQIVND (reference sequence). The CDR3 is 14 residues long. CDR3 in amino acids: CAIRPRARGSEAFF. The CDR3 nucleotides read TGTGCCATCCGGCCCCGGGCCCGAGGCTCTGAAGCTTTCTTT. Combining the CDR3 with reference TRBV19 and TRBJ1-1 gives the whole variable domain DGGITQSPKYLFRKEGQNVTLSCEQNLNHDAMYWYRQDPGQGLRLIYYSQIVNDFQKGDIAEGYSVSREKKESFPLTVTSAQKNPTAFYLCAIRPRARGSEAFFGQGTRLTVV.

This clonotype has only a few counts. This chain uses TRBV4-1 with TRBJ1-3; no firm D call. The CDR3 contains 17 residues. Trimming took 0 bases from V and 0 from J, leaving 12 bases between them. The germline V gene encodes CDR1 MGHRA and CDR2 YSYEKL. The CDR3 DNA follows: TGCGCCAGCAGCCAAGATCGTGGCCTGGACTCTGGAAACACCATATATTTT. This translates into CASSQDRGLDSGNTIYF.

A few counts support this clonotype. V and J are TRBV3-1 and TRBJ1-5; no clear D. CDR3 length equals 13 residues. The ends were cut back, 0 bases at V and 13 bases at J, with 13 bases in the middle. CDR1 is LGHDT and CDR2 is YNNKEL in the germline V gene (reference sequence). The CDR3 coding sequence is TGTGCCAGCAGCCAAGACTGGCAGGCCCAGCAGCATTTT. Translating it yields CASSQDWQAQQHF. Based on the CDR3 plus reference TRBV3-1 and TRBJ1-5, the full variable domain is DTAVSQTPKYLVTQMGNDKSIKCEQNLGHDTMYWYKQDSKKFLKIMFSYNNKELIINETVPNRFSPKSPDKAHLNLHINSLELGDSAVYFCASSQDWQAQQHFGDGTRLSIL.

The CDR3 spells CASRSGGGGEQYF. The CDR3 DNA follows: TGCGCCAGCCGGTCGGGGGGAGGCGGCGAGCAGTACTTC. The V and J genes are TRBV5-1 and TRBJ2-7; 7 bases are shared with TRBD2. V lost 7 bases, J lost 6 bases, and 10 bases stayed unmatched. The CDR3 length is 13 residues. Germline V gives CDR1 SGHRS, CDR2 YFSETQ.

The chain recombines TRBV10-3 with TRBJ2-3; D is uncertain. From germline, CDR1 is ENHRY and CDR2 SYGVKD. There are 12 residues in the CDR3. Trimming removed 2 bases at V and 4 bases at J, with 4 bases between. CDR3 in DNA: TGTGCCATCAGTGAGAATGCAGATACGCAGTATTTT. Amino acid sequence: CAISENADTQYF.

The chain joins TRBV10-3 to TRBJ1-5; D is possibly TRBD1 (6 bases). The CDR3 sequence is 14 residues long. V gave up 10 bases and J gave up 0 bases, with 13 bases separating them. CDR1 and CDR2 (germline): ENHRY, SYGVKD. In DNA form, the CDR3 reads TGTGCCACCTCGGTGGACAGTAGCAATCAGCCCCAGCATTTT. Translated: CATSVDSSNQPQHF.

This clonotype was picked up many times. The V and J genes are TRBV7-8 and TRBJ1-3; weak D call: TRBD1 (6 bases). This CDR3 has 17 amino acids. V lost 0 bases and J lost 5, with 17 bases in between. Germline V gene data show CDR1 as SGHVS and CDR2 as FQNEAQ. The CDR3 sequence is CASSLAGAGKFRNTIYF. DNA of the CDR3: TGTGCCAGCAGCTTAGCGGGGGCAGGGAAGTTCAGAAACACCATATATTTT.

The V call is TRBV29-1, the J call TRBJ2-3, with 8 bases that match TRBD1. From germline, CDR1 is SQVTM and CDR2 ANQGSEA. The CDR3 loop spans 12 amino acids. V was clipped by 5 bases and J by 11 bases; unmatched bases: 9. Here the CDR3 DNA reads TGCAGCGTTCTGACAGGGGCCGTTGGGCAGTATTTT. It yields the protein CSVLTGAVGQYF.

The table lists this clonotype with many counts. The chain recombines TRBV14 with TRBJ1-2; 7 bases map to TRBD1. Losses at the gene ends were 1 base for V and 7 bases for J; bases not matched to a gene: 6. This CDR3 region has 14 residues. Germline V gene lookup returns CDR1 SGHDN and CDR2 FVKESK. CDR3 DNA: TGTGCCAGCAGCCAAGTACGGACAGGCTCTGGCTACACCTTC. Translating it yields CASSQVRTGSGYTF.

The V gene is TRBV2, the J gene TRBJ2-2, with D maybe TRBD2 (6 bases). Germline values: CDR1 SNHLY, CDR2 FYNNEI. V lost 1 base and J 13 bases, leaving 22 bases between the germline ends. The CDR3 sequence is 16 residues long. Here the CDR3 reads CASSEGPGAQTLGLFF. Here the CDR3 DNA reads TGTGCCAGCAGTGAAGGTCCGGGAGCCCAAACTTTGGGGCTGTTTTTT.

This clonotype was seen only once. The chain is built from TRBV30 and TRBJ2-7; D gene ambiguous. V shed 8 bases and J shed 4 bases, with 15 bases lying between them. CDR1 is GTSNPN, CDR2 SVGIG, per germline (reference sequence). The CDR3 has 12 residues. DNA for the CDR3: TGTGCCGGTCGTTGGAAAGTGTACGAGCAGTACTTC. This codes for CAGRWKVYEQYF.

This clonotype was picked up a small number of times. The chain recombines TRBV6-6 with TRBJ2-5; D tentatively fits TRBD1 or TRBD2 (6 bases each). Trimming removed 4 bases at V and 4 bases at J, with 19 bases between. In germline, CDR1 is MNHNY, CDR2 SVGAGI (reference sequence). The CDR3 loop spans 16 amino acids. The CDR3 is CASSSSVFGGLETQYF. Here the CDR3 DNA reads TGTGCCAGCAGTTCCTCCGTTTTTGGGGGGCTAGAGACCCAGTACTTC.

The V call is TRBV25-1, the J call TRBJ2-7; 11 bases are shared with TRBD1. J lost 7 bases, V lost 5 bases, and 22 bases had no gene match. The CDR3 has 19 amino acids. CDR1 and CDR2 from the germline V gene are MGHDK and SYGVNS. The CDR3 region is CASSFVLWDPDRGQGEQYF. The CDR3 DNA reads as TGTGCCAGCAGTTTTGTCCTTTGGGATCCGGACAGGGGGCAGGGGGAGCAGTACTTC.

Concerning this clonotype: Given a much more abundant clone one base away, this may be a read error. The genes are TRBV5-1 and TRBJ1-1; TRBD1 might be the D (6 bases). The V gene's germline CDR1 is SGHRS and CDR2 YFSETQ. The CDR3 has 15 amino acids. The CDR3 coding sequence is TGCGTCAGCAGCTGGGAGACAGGCGCGAACACTGAAGCTTTCTTT. This translates into CVSSWETGANTEAFF.

This clonotype turned up a few times. The chain has TRBV19 and TRBJ1-2; 12 positions agree with TRBD1. The CDR3 has 14 amino acids. The J segment lost 4 bases and the V segment lost 7 bases, leaving 4 bases of the junction unmatched. Germline CDR1 reads LNHDA; CDR2 reads SQIVND (reference sequence). The CDR3, as DNA: TGTGCCAGTACCGGGACAGGGGGCCCCTATGGCTACACCTTC. Translated: CASTGTGGPYGYTF.

This clonotype was detected once. The genes are TRBV6-5 and TRBJ1-1, with D possibly TRBD1 on 5 matching bases. The CDR3 consists of 15 residues. Germline lookup yields CDR1 MNHEY and CDR2 SVGAGI. Trimming removed 6 bases from V and 3 bases from J, with 17 bases in between. The chain's CDR3 is CASRTTGGSYTEAFF. The CDR3, as DNA: TGTGCCAGCAGGACCACAGGCGGCTCTTACACTGAAGCTTTCTTT.

At least ten counts were recorded for this clonotype. The V and J genes are TRBV29-1 and TRBJ1-1, with 8 nucleotides matching TRBD1. The CDR3 loop spans 13 amino acids. CDR1 and CDR2 (germline): SQVTM, ANQGSEA. Trimming cost V 8 bases and J 4 bases; bases outside gene matches: 9. CDR3 amino acids: CSYQGAFFTEAFF. The CDR3 DNA reads as TGCAGCTATCAGGGGGCGTTTTTCACTGAAGCTTTCTTT.

This chain links TRBV25-1 with TRBJ2-7; D is unresolved. Germline V lookup: CDR1 MGHDK, CDR2 SYGVNS. The length of the CDR3 is 13 residues. V lost 3 bases and J 2 bases, leaving 8 bases between the germline ends. The CDR3 sequence: CASSDLVTYEQYF. The CDR3 DNA follows: TGTGCCAGCAGTGATTTAGTTACCTACGAGCAGTACTTC.

The chain joins TRBV4-1 to TRBJ1-2; D is unresolved. This CDR3 comprises 15 residues. Between the trimmed V and J ends, which lost 1 base and 1 base, there was a span of 10 bases. CDR1 and CDR2 from the germline V gene are MGHRA and YSYEKL. CDR3: CASSQGTSLNYGYTF. Written as DNA, the CDR3 is TGCGCCAGCAGCCAAGGAACCAGCCTTAACTATGGCTACACCTTC.

This rearrangement joins TRBV19 to TRBJ1-1; 8 bases match TRBD1. This CDR3 contains 13 residues. Germline CDR1 and CDR2: LNHDA and SQIVND (reference sequence). V lost 6 bases to trimming and J lost 3 bases; unmatched junction nucleotides: 3. The CDR3: CASRPTGDTEAFF. In DNA form, the CDR3 reads TGTGCCAGTAGGCCGACAGGGGACACTGAAGCTTTCTTT.

The CDR3 DNA reads TGTGCCAGCAGCTTAGATGAGAGCGCTAACTATGGCTACACCTTC. Residues: CASSLDESANYGYTF. This chain uses TRBV7-2 with TRBJ1-2; D gene ambiguous. Germline V lookup: CDR1 SGHTA, CDR2 FQGNSA. This CDR3 comprises 15 residues. Between the trimmed V and J ends, which lost 1 base and 0 bases, there was a span of 9 bases.

This clonotype has only a few counts. Written as DNA, the CDR3 is TGTGCCTGGGACAGGGTAAATTCACCCCTCCACTTT. Amino acids: CAWDRVNSPLHF. The chain carries TRBV30 and TRBJ1-6, with 7 nucleotides matching TRBD1. This CDR3 comprises 12 residues. Germline V gene lookup returns CDR1 GTSNPN and CDR2 SVGIG (reference sequence). V was pared by 5 bases and J by 7 bases, with 2 bases of the junction left unmatched.

This clonotype was counted at least ten times. The rearrangement joins TRBV2 to TRBJ2-5; 9 nucleotides line up with TRBD1. V lost 6 bases and J lost 4; bases outside the gene matches: 6. The CDR3 totals 14 residues. CDR1 is SNHLY, CDR2 FYNNEI, per germline. CDR3 region: CASSGTGRLETQYF. The CDR3 DNA is TGTGCCAGCAGCGGGACAGGGAGGTTAGAGACCCAGTACTTC.